This T cell receptor (beta chain) was identified in a study of cytomegalovirus exposure and HLA in healthy donors. Study-wide points: Specific recognition of CMV antigens was confirmed in vitro for a few chains (all CMV-associated).

Assay used: immunoSEQ multiplex PCR; TCRdb lists only in-frame clones, some missing. This sample has a few hundred thousand clones, with around 90% found just once. Trimming stripped 1 base from V and 3 bases from J, with 9 bases between. Germline loops: CDR1 LNHDA, CDR2 SQIVND (reference sequence). This CDR3 is built from 14 residues. For this clone: Its antigen is still unknown.

The receptor comes from a woman between 25 and 40 years old in good health and CMV-seronegative. Sequences were obtained from PBMCs. This sequence joins TRBV19 and TRBJ1-2; D remains ambiguous. The CDR3 nucleotides are TGTGCCAGTAGTATAGTTAGCAGCGACTATGGCTACACCTTC. Amino acid sequence: CASSIVSSDYGYTF.